This T cell receptor (beta chain) was captured in a study of T cell clonality in common variable immunodeficiency. TCRdb keeps only in-frame clones here, not all; method: immunoSEQ multiplex PCR. Recorded here are tens of thousands of clones, none singletons. Study-level findings and limits: Fewer deletions and N-nucleotide insertions were reportedly seen in common variable immunodeficiency TCR beta sequences. Links between repertoire features and CVID complications were heterogeneity-limited. CVID subjects shared fewer TCRbeta clones than healthy controls did.

This clone was counted many times. Its target is not known. Sequencing ends 3 residues short of the CDR3 end; the germline J gene provides the rest. Between the trimmed V and J ends, which lost 3 bases and 1 base, there was a span of 10 bases. The CDR3 totals 14 residues. Germline loops: CDR1 LGHNT, CDR2 FRNRAP. Sequencing used peripheral blood mononuclear cells. This receptor was taken from a person aged 18 to 75 in good health. The chain is built from TRBV12-5 and TRBJ2-7, with D perhaps matching TRBD1 (6 bases). CDR3 sequence reads: CASGFQGRSYEQYF. The part of the CDR3 DNA that was read is TGTGCTAGTGGTTTTCAGGGGCGATCCTACGAG.